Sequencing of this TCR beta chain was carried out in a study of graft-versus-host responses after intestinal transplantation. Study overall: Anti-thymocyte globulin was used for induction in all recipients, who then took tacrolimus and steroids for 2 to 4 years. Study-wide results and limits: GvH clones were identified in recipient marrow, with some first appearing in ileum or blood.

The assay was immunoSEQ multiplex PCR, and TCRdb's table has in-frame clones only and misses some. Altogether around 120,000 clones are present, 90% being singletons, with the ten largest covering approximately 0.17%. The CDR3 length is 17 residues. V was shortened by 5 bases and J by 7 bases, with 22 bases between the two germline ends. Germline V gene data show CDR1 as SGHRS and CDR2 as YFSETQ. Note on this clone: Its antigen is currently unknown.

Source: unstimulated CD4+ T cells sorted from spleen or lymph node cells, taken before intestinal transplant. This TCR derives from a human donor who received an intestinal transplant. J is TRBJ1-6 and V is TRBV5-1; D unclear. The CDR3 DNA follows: TGCGCCAGCAGTCAAAGCTACCCGGAGTATAGCAATTCACCCCTCCACTTT. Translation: CASSQSYPEYSNSPLHF.